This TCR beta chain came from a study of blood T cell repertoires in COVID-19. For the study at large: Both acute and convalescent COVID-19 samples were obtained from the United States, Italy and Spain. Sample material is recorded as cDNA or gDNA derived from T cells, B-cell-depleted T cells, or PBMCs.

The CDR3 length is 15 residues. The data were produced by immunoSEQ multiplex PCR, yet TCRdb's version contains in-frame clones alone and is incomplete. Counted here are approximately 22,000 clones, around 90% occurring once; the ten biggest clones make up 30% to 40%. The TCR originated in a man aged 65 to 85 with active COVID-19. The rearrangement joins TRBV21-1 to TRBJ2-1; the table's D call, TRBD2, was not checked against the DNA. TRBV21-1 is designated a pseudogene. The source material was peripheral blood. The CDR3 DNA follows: TGTGCCAGCAGCGGGGAGACTAGCGAGTACAATGAGCAGTTCTTC. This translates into CASSGETSEYNEQFF.